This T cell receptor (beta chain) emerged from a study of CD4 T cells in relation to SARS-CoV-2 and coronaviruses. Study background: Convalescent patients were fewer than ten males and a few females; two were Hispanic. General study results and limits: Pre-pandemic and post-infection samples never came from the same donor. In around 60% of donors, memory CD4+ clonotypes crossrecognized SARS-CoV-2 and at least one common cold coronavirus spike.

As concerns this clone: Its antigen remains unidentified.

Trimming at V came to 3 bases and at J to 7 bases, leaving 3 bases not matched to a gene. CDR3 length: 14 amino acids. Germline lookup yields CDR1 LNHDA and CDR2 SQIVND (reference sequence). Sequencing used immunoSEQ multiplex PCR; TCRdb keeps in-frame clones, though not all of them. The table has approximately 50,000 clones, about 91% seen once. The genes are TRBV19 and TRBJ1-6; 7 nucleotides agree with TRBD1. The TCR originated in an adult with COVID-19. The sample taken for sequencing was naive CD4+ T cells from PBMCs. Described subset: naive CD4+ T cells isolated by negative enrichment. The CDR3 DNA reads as TGTGCCAGTAGTATTACAGGGGCCAATTCACCCCTCCACTTT. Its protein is CASSITGANSPLHF.